This is a list of T cell receptor beta chains from one sample in a study of T cells in Graves' hyperthyroidism and ophthalmopathy. TCRdb passed the multiplex PCR reads through MiXCR, listing each CDR3 protein once. Of a few hundred thousand distinct CDR3 sequences listed, roughly 13% are singletons. The sequencing sample was made of blood. Receptors originate from a woman between 18 and 29 years old with Graves' hyperthyroidism. The CDR3 runs from the conserved cysteine through the conserved F or W. D genes are given only for firm matches. Size tells how often a clone was seen (once, few, many) or the class of an expanded clone, and some rows leave it out.

D gene: TRBD1
V gene: TRBV20-1
clone size: -
J gene: TRBJ1-5
CDR3 protein: CSAGRQGDYSNQPQHF
CDR3 DNA: TGCAGTGCTGGGCGACAGGGGGACTATAGCAATCAGCCCCAGCATTTT

D gene: -
V gene: TRBV6-1
clone size: many
J gene: TRBJ1-1
CDR3 protein: CASSLISGVPEAFF
CDR3 DNA: TGTGCCAGCAGTTTAATTTCGGGGGTCCCTGAAGCTTTCTTT

D gene: TRBD1
V gene: TRBV27
clone size: many
J gene: TRBJ2-5
CDR3 protein: CASSPLTGGQETQYF
CDR3 DNA: TGTGCCAGCAGTCCACTAACAGGGGGACAAGAGACCCAGTACTTC

D gene: -
V gene: TRBV19
clone size: few
J gene: TRBJ2-2
CDR3 protein: CASTNRGGVNTGELFF
CDR3 DNA: TGTGCCAGTACCAACAGAGGGGGAGTGAACACCGGGGAGCTGTTTTTT

D gene: -
V gene: TRBV28
clone size: many
J gene: TRBJ2-3
CDR3 protein: CASSSGPTDTQYF
CDR3 DNA: TGTGCCAGCAGTTCCGGACCTACGGATACGCAGTATTTT

D gene: -
V gene: TRBV13
clone size: many
J gene: TRBJ1-1
CDR3 protein: CASSRPENTEAFF
CDR3 DNA: TGTGCCAGCAGCCGACCGGAGAACACTGAAGCTTTCTTT

D gene: TRBD2
V gene: TRBV5-5
clone size: many
J gene: TRBJ2-1
CDR3 protein: CASSSERGKYNEQFF
CDR3 DNA: TGTGCCAGCAGCTCCGAGCGGGGGAAGTACAATGAGCAGTTCTTC

D gene: -
V gene: TRBV20-1
clone size: many
J gene: TRBJ1-2
CDR3 protein: CSARVLVYGYTF
CDR3 DNA: TGCAGTGCTCGCGTTCTCGTCTATGGCTACACCTTC

D gene: TRBD1
V gene: TRBV20-1
clone size: -
J gene: TRBJ2-7
CDR3 protein: CSAKKGASLTF
CDR3 DNA: TGCAGTGCGAAAAAGGGGGCCTCCCTCACCTTC

D gene: -
V gene: TRBV2
clone size: many
J gene: TRBJ1-4
CDR3 protein: CASIPTTNEKLFF
CDR3 DNA: TGTGCCAGCATACCAACAACTAATGAAAAACTGTTTTTT

D gene: -
V gene: TRBV11-2
clone size: many
J gene: TRBJ2-6
CDR3 protein: CASSVTRSSSGANVLTF
CDR3 DNA: TGTGCCAGCAGCGTGACTAGGTCCTCCTCTGGGGCCAACGTCCTGACTTTC

D gene: TRBD2
V gene: TRBV28
clone size: -
J gene: TRBJ2-4
CDR3 protein: CASSALAGGRWIPKNIQYF
CDR3 DNA: TGTGCCAGCAGTGCCCTAGCGGGGGGCCGGTGGATCCCAAAAAACATTCAGTACTTC

D gene: -
V gene: TRBV18
clone size: many
J gene: TRBJ1-1
CDR3 protein: CASSPWGETNTEAFF
CDR3 DNA: TGTGCCAGCTCACCATGGGGAGAAACGAACACTGAAGCTTTCTTT

D gene: -
V gene: TRBV7-2
clone size: many
J gene: TRBJ1-5
CDR3 protein: CASSLEAQRGQPQHF
CDR3 DNA: TGTGCCAGCAGCTTAGAGGCCCAGAGGGGTCAGCCCCAGCATTTT

D gene: -
V gene: TRBV14
clone size: many
J gene: TRBJ1-2
CDR3 protein: CASSQGKGYGYTF
CDR3 DNA: TGTGCCAGCAGCCAAGGAAAGGGCTATGGCTACACCTTC

D gene: TRBD1
V gene: TRBV19
clone size: -
J gene: TRBJ2-7
CDR3 protein: CASSITGTGGSYEQYF
CDR3 DNA: TGTGCCAGTAGTATAACCGGGACAGGGGGGTCCTACGAGCAGTACTTC

D gene: -
V gene: TRBV25-1
clone size: few
J gene: TRBJ2-7
CDR3 protein: CASSFGDTYEQYF
CDR3 DNA: TGTGCCAGCAGTTTTGGGGATACCTACGAGCAGTACTTC

D gene: -
V gene: TRBV5-1
clone size: many
J gene: TRBJ1-6
CDR3 protein: CASSLGQQNSPLHF
CDR3 DNA: TGCGCCAGCAGCTTGGGGCAGCAAAATTCACCCCTCCACTTT

D gene: -
V gene: TRBV15
clone size: few
J gene: TRBJ1-3
CDR3 protein: CATSRGGQAGNTIYF
CDR3 DNA: TGTGCCACCAGCAGAGGGGGACAAGCTGGAAACACCATATATTTT

D gene: TRBD2
V gene: TRBV6-1
clone size: many
J gene: TRBJ2-3
CDR3 protein: CASSFLAGGLFSTDTQYF
CDR3 DNA: TGTGCCAGCAGTTTTCTAGCGGGGGGTCTATTTAGCACAGATACGCAGTATTTT

D gene: -
V gene: TRBV12-3/TRBV12-4
clone size: -
J gene: TRBJ1-5
CDR3 protein: CASSFAGLGPNQPQHF
CDR3 DNA: TGTGCCAGCAGTTTTGCCGGCTTGGGCCCCAATCAGCCCCAGCATTTT

D gene: -
V gene: TRBV2
clone size: many
J gene: TRBJ2-5
CDR3 protein: CAAGLAGETQYF
CDR3 DNA: TGTGCCGCGGGGCTAGCCGGCGAGACCCAGTACTTC

D gene: -
V gene: TRBV20-1
clone size: many
J gene: TRBJ1-5
CDR3 protein: CSAATLLTEIDSNQPQHF
CDR3 DNA: TGCAGTGCTGCGACGCTCCTGACAGAAATAGATAGCAATCAGCCCCAGCATTTT

D gene: TRBD2
V gene: TRBV24-1
clone size: many
J gene: TRBJ2-3
CDR3 protein: CATSGFSGKSITDTQYF
CDR3 DNA: TGTGCCACCAGTGGTTTTAGCGGGAAGAGTATCACAGATACGCAGTATTTT

D gene: TRBD2
V gene: TRBV30
clone size: -
J gene: TRBJ2-3
CDR3 protein: CAWSDPGLAGDGGTDTQYF
CDR3 DNA: TGTGCCTGGAGTGACCCGGGACTAGCGGGAGACGGGGGCACAGATACGCAGTATTTT

D gene: -
V gene: TRBV6-6
clone size: few
J gene: TRBJ1-6
CDR3 protein: CASSYSRGDSPLHF
CDR3 DNA: TGTGCCAGCAGTTACTCGAGGGGGGACTCACCCCTCCACTTT

D gene: -
V gene: TRBV7-9
clone size: many
J gene: TRBJ2-1
CDR3 protein: CASSSGPREQFF
CDR3 DNA: TGTGCCAGCAGCTCTGGACCCCGGGAGCAGTTCTTC

D gene: TRBD1
V gene: TRBV19
clone size: many
J gene: TRBJ1-6
CDR3 protein: CASSMGQGASNSPLHF
CDR3 DNA: TGTGCCAGTAGTATGGGACAGGGGGCGTCTAATTCACCCCTCCACTTT

D gene: -
V gene: TRBV13
clone size: -
J gene: TRBJ2-2
CDR3 protein: CASILGGTGELFF
CDR3 DNA: TGTGCCAGCATATTAGGGGGCACCGGGGAGCTGTTTTTT

D gene: -
V gene: TRBV18
clone size: many
J gene: TRBJ1-4
CDR3 protein: CASSPQGTTNEKLFF
CDR3 DNA: TGTGCCAGCTCACCCCAGGGGACAACTAATGAAAAACTGTTTTTT

D gene: -
V gene: TRBV9
clone size: many
J gene: TRBJ2-3
CDR3 protein: CASGSQLADTQYF
CDR3 DNA: TGTGCCAGCGGCAGCCAACTTGCAGATACGCAGTATTTT

D gene: TRBD1
V gene: TRBV4-2
clone size: -
J gene: TRBJ2-5
CDR3 protein: CASSWGTVPQETQYF
CDR3 DNA: TGTGCCAGCAGCTGGGGGACAGTTCCTCAAGAGACCCAGTACTTC

D gene: TRBD2
V gene: TRBV13
clone size: many
J gene: TRBJ2-7
CDR3 protein: CASSLGWREGLAAEQYF
CDR3 DNA: TGTGCCAGCAGCTTAGGCTGGCGGGAGGGACTAGCGGCCGAGCAGTACTTC